This record looks at one T cell receptor beta chain sequence and its context. What it binds is unknown. This sample stems from a study of cytomegalovirus exposure and HLA in healthy donors. The CDR3 runs 15 residues. In germline, CDR1 is SGHDT, CDR2 YYEEEE. V lost 2 bases, J lost 5 bases, and 3 bases stayed unmatched. It was with 60 Vbeta and 13 Jbeta primers that the PCR ran. Sequencing used immunoSEQ multiplex PCR; TCRdb keeps in-frame clones, though not all of them. The clone table shows more than 90,000 clones, with the ten largest holding more than 3%. General study findings and limits: Many donors shared some public TCRs, even though most TCR sequences were rare. Accurate prediction of most subjects' HLA-A and HLA-B alleles from TCR beta sequences was reported.

This clonotype was obtained from a man aged 25 to 45 in good health and CMV-seronegative. V is TRBV5-6 and J is TRBJ2-1; 11 positions match TRBD2. Sequenced material: PBMCs. The CDR3 spells CASSLLAGDNNEQFF. CDR3 nucleotides: TGTGCCAGCAGCTTACTAGCGGGGGACAACAATGAGCAGTTCTTC. Full variable domain (remainder filled in from reference TRBV5-6 and TRBJ2-1): DAGVTQSPTHLIKTRGQQVTLRCSPKSGHDTVSWYQQALGQGPQFIFQYYEEEERQRGNFPDRFSGHQFPNYSSELNVNALLLGDSALYLCASSLLAGDNNEQFFGPGTRLTVL.